The 21 T cell receptor beta chains in this list originate from one sample, sequenced in a study of blood T cell repertoires in COVID-19. TCRdb's copy holds only in-frame clones and misses some; the assay was immunoSEQ multiplex PCR. This sample carries fewer than 95,000 clones, 90% of them seen once, and the ten largest clones take roughly 0.78%. Source material: peripheral blood. All receptors come from a woman of 80 years or more with acute or convalescent COVID-19.

The V and J genes are TRBV5-6 and TRBJ1-4, with 8 bases fitting TRBD1. The J segment lost 8 bases and the V segment lost 6 bases, leaving 6 bases of the junction unmatched. Looked up from germline, CDR1 is SGHDT and CDR2 is YYEEEE. The CDR3 consists of 13 residues. The chain's CDR3 is CASTRQGWEKLFF. The CDR3, as DNA: TGTGCCAGCACCCGACAGGGGTGGGAAAAACTGTTTTTT.

The gene calls are TRBV10-3 and TRBJ2-7; maybe TRBD1 (6 bases). This CDR3 is 15 amino acids long. Trimming shortened V by 0 bases and J by 3 bases, and 12 bases separated the two germline ends. Germline V gene data show CDR1 as ENHRY and CDR2 as SYGVKD. Here the CDR3 reads CAISESATGGYEQYF. The CDR3 coding sequence is TGTGCCATCAGTGAGTCCGCGACAGGAGGCTACGAGCAGTACTTC.

The table lists this clone with a few counts. The CDR3 coding sequence is TGTGCCAGCAGTGCGACAGGGGGGTCCTACGAGCAGTACTTC. It encodes CASSATGGSYEQYF. The V and J genes are TRBV28 and TRBJ2-7; TRBD1 aligns across 9 bases. Trimming cost V 5 bases and J 1 base; bases outside gene matches: 3. The germline gives CDR1 MDHEN, CDR2 SYDVKM. CDR3 length: 14 amino acids.

This rearrangement joins TRBV7-9 to TRBJ1-1; 8 nucleotides line up with TRBD1. With V trimmed by 5 bases and J by 3 bases, 8 bases remained unmatched. The germline CDR1 and CDR2 sequences are SEHNR and FQNEAQ (reference sequence). CDR3 length: 15 residues. CDR3 nucleotides: TGTGCCAGCAGCCGAAGACAGGGGTTGTACACTGAAGCTTTCTTT. It is translated as CASSRRQGLYTEAFF.

This clone appeared once. The chain couples TRBV18 to TRBJ2-7; 7 bases fit TRBD1. Germline CDR1 is KGHSH and CDR2 is LQKENI. Trimming cost V 6 bases and J 5 bases; bases outside gene matches: 7. CDR3 size: 13 residues. For the CDR3, the DNA is TGTGCCAGCTCCTCCGGACAGGTCGACGAGCAGTACTTC. It encodes CASSSGQVDEQYF.

The gene calls are TRBV5-1 and TRBJ2-1, with unresolved D. V gave up 0 bases and J gave up 2 bases, with 12 bases separating them. Germline CDR1 reads SGHRS; CDR2 reads YFSETQ. The CDR3 consists of 16 residues. CDR3 coding DNA: TGCGCCAGCAGCTTGGGTTGGCAGGTTGCCTACAATGAGCAGTTCTTC. The encoded protein is CASSLGWQVAYNEQFF.

The chain has TRBV5-4 and TRBJ1-5; a possible D gene is TRBD1 (6 bases). Trimming shortened V by 2 bases and J by 2 bases, and 11 bases separated the two germline ends. Germline V gene lookup returns CDR1 SGHNT and CDR2 YYREEE (reference sequence). This CDR3 comprises 15 residues. The CDR3, as DNA: TGTGCCAGCAGCTTTAGCCCAGGGGGCAATCAGCCCCAGCATTTT. The encoded protein is CASSFSPGGNQPQHF.

The chain recombines TRBV24-1 with TRBJ2-5, with 8 bases identical to TRBD1. This CDR3 is built from 15 residues. Germline V lookup: CDR1 KGHDR, CDR2 SFDVKD. V lost 4 bases and J lost 5; bases outside the gene matches: 8. CDR3 sequence reads: CATSDKQGEWETQYF. CDR3 nucleotides: TGTGCCACCAGTGACAAACAGGGGGAGTGGGAGACCCAGTACTTC.

V and J are TRBV27 and TRBJ2-3, with 8 nucleotides matching TRBD1. Germline V gives CDR1 MNHEY, CDR2 SMNVEV (reference sequence). The CDR3 totals 14 residues. The V and J ends lost 10 bases and 2 bases, in that order; junction bases with no gene match: 8. The CDR3: CATRGQGNTDTQYF. DNA of the CDR3: TGTGCCACTCGAGGACAGGGCAACACAGATACGCAGTATTTT.

The genes are TRBV6-2 or TRBV6-3 and TRBJ2-1; weak D call: TRBD1 (5 bases). CDR1 is MNHEY, CDR2 SVGEGT, per germline. V lost 4 bases, J lost 1 base, and 11 bases lay in between. The CDR3 has 15 residues. The CDR3 sequence: CASSFTGVSYNEQFF. The CDR3 DNA is TGTGCCAGCAGTTTTACAGGTGTATCCTACAATGAGCAGTTCTTC.

The rearrangement links TRBV3-1 (or the pseudogene TRBV3-2) to TRBJ1-2, with a possible D match to TRBD1 (5 bases). The germline V gene has CDR1 LGHDT and CDR2 YNNKEL (reference sequence). The CDR3 is made up of 13 amino acids. Trimming removed 0 bases at V and 7 bases at J, with 9 bases between. In DNA, the CDR3 is TGTGCCAGCAGCCAAGAATTCGGGGGTGGCTACACCTTC. Translating gives CASSQEFGGGYTF.

This chain connects TRBV19 to TRBJ2-7, with a tentative D call TRBD1 (6 bases). The CDR3 covers 13 residues. Deletions cut 3 bases from V and 3 bases from J, with 9 bases between. Looked up from germline, CDR1 is LNHDA and CDR2 is SQIVND (reference sequence). The CDR3 DNA sequence: TGTGCCAGTAGTATCCGGGACAACTACGAGCAGTACTTC. This codes for CASSIRDNYEQYF.

The chain carries TRBV2 and TRBJ1-1; D possibly corresponds to TRBD1 (6 bases). The V end lost 7 bases, the J end lost 7 bases, and 13 bases lay between the germline ends. Germline-derived CDR1 and CDR2 are SNHLY and FYNNEI. The length of the CDR3 is 12 residues. This CDR3 reads CASTPGHYEAFF. CDR3 in DNA: TGTGCCAGCACCCCGGGACACTATGAAGCTTTCTTT.

For the CDR3, the DNA is TGTGCCAGCAGCTTGGAAAAGTTACAGGGGACCGAGCAGTACTTC. Translation gives CASSLEKLQGTEQYF. This chain connects TRBV5-4 to TRBJ2-7; TRBD1 aligns across 7 bases. CDR1 SGHNT and CDR2 YYREEE come from the germline V gene (reference sequence). CDR3 size: 15 residues. V shed 0 bases and J 6 bases; nucleotides not matched to a gene: 9.

The chain is built from TRBV6-5 and TRBJ2-5; the D is unclear. Germline loops: CDR1 MNHEY, CDR2 SVGAGI. The germline V and J ends were trimmed by 1 base and 2 bases, with 14 bases remaining between them. This CDR3 is built from 16 residues. The DNA for the CDR3 is TGTGCCAGCAGTTACTTCCTTGTGGGCCAGCAAGAGACCCAGTACTTC. Translation: CASSYFLVGQQETQYF.

This clone was detected only once. This rearrangement joins TRBV28 to TRBJ1-6; TRBD1 is a possible D gene (6 bases). With 6 bases removed from V and 18 bases from J, the gap between germline ends came to 21 bases. In germline, CDR1 is MDHEN, CDR2 SYDVKM. This CDR3 has 13 amino acids. In DNA form, the CDR3 reads TGTGCCAGCAGACAGAACCACAGGGACCCGAACCACTTT. Translation: CASRQNHRDPNHF.

This chain connects TRBV19 to TRBJ2-3; 7 bases align to TRBD1. Germline V CDR1 and CDR2: LNHDA, SQIVND (reference sequence). J was trimmed by 1 base and V by 1 base; bases with no gene match: 5. The CDR3 is 16 amino acids. The CDR3 DNA reads TGTGCCAGTAGTATAGCTGCCGGGACAGGCACAGATACGCAGTATTTT. Translation gives CASSIAAGTGTDTQYF.

The chain recombines TRBV5-1 with TRBJ2-1, with a tentative D call TRBD1 (6 bases). The CDR3 covers 15 residues. V lost 3 bases and J 2 bases, leaving 12 bases between the germline ends. Germline-derived CDR1 and CDR2 are SGHRS and YFSETQ. CDR3 sequence reads: CASSYDGGTYNEQFF. CDR3 coding DNA: TGCGCCAGCAGCTATGATGGGGGCACCTACAATGAGCAGTTCTTC.

The chain combines TRBV10-3 with TRBJ2-1; TRBD2 is a possible D gene (5 bases). Germline V gene sequence: CDR1 ENHRY, CDR2 SYGVKD. V gave up 2 bases and J gave up 4 bases, with 9 bases separating them. CDR3 length: 14 residues. The CDR3: CAISEIGEYNEQFF. CDR3 DNA: TGTGCCATCAGTGAGATTGGGGAGTACAATGAGCAGTTCTTC.

J is TRBJ1-4 and V is TRBV5-1, with TRBD1 identical over 9 bases. The CDR3 sequence is 18 residues long. In germline, CDR1 is SGHRS, CDR2 YFSETQ. The trim removed 4 bases at V and 4 bases at J, leaving 14 bases unmatched. CDR3 DNA sequence: TGCGCCAGCAGCGGAGGACCGGGACAGGGATGGATTAATGAAAAACTGTTTTTT. This sequence encodes CASSGGPGQGWINEKLFF.

The V gene is TRBV19, the J gene TRBJ1-4; 8 bases are a match to TRBD1. Germline CDR1 and CDR2: LNHDA and SQIVND (reference sequence). J was trimmed by 0 bases and V by 7 bases; bases with no gene match: 7. This CDR3 is built from 16 residues. The CDR3 nucleotides read TGTGCCAGTACCCGGACAGGGTCATCAACTAATGAAAAACTGTTTTTT. This gives the protein CASTRTGSSTNEKLFF.